Below, one TCR beta chain is given with its context. Sequenced by immunoSEQ multiplex PCR; TCRdb stores in-frame clones only, minus some. Among more than 1.2 million clones listed, around 98.5% were seen once. This specimen comes from a study of shared clonotypes between healthy human individuals. The CDR3 is 13 residues long. Germline V CDR1 and CDR2: SGDLS, YYNGEE. Between the trimmed V and J ends, which lost 3 bases and 2 bases, there was a span of 8 bases. This TCR was sampled from a man younger than 45 in good health. Sequences were obtained from naive CD4+ T cells sorted from blood. Subset indicated: CD45RA+ positively selected. This chain links TRBV9 with TRBJ1-1; no clear D gene. The CDR3 sequence: CASSANRNTEAFF. The CDR3 nucleotides read TGTGCCAGCAGCGCCAACAGAAACACTGAAGCTTTCTTT.